The clone carrying this T cell receptor (beta chain) was observed at least ten times. The antigen remains undetermined. CDR1 is MNHEY and CDR2 is SMNVEV in the germline V gene (reference sequence). CDR3 length equals 15 residues. Unmatched junction bases numbered 2, after V lost 2 bases and J lost 3 bases. This entry belongs to a study of identical twins. cDNA molecules carried unique molecular identifiers, and template switching added a universal primer site. TCRdb itself ran the 5' RACE reads through MiXCR, one entry per CDR3 protein. The data show 750,000 to 950,000 distinct CDR3 sequences, about 12% seen once. Study-wide points: Memory repertoires lacked the insertion deficit that abundant cord blood beta clonotypes showed. Low generation-probability sequences were in excess among twin-shared out-of-frame alpha sequences. Findings came from cross-sectional statistics, without long-term follow-up of donors.

This same sample was also part of a study on yellow fever vaccine responses in identical twins.

The rearrangement joins TRBV27 to TRBJ2-1, with TRBD2 matching 9 bases. The sequenced sample was PBMCs. This receptor was taken from a woman aged 18-29 years in good health. For the CDR3, the DNA is TGTGCCAGCAGTTTACGGCGGGGGGGCTACAATGAGCAGTTCTTC. Translating it yields CASSLRRGGYNEQFF.